The 16 T cell receptor beta chains below all came from one sample that was sequenced in a study of T cell responses to AZD1222 COVID-19 vaccine. Sequencing used immunoSEQ multiplex PCR; TCRdb keeps in-frame clones, though not all of them. The sample contains 75,000 to 100,000 clones, approximately 92% of which appear only once. The input for sequencing was peripheral blood, taken on day 0 of AZD1222 vaccination. These receptors all stem from an adult in good health.

The gene calls are TRBV7-8 and TRBJ1-3; D possibly corresponds to TRBD1 (5 bases). V lost 2 bases to trimming and J lost 1 base, with 12 bases between them. This CDR3 is built from 16 residues. CDR1 and CDR2 from the germline V gene are SGHVS and FQNEAQ. Here the CDR3 DNA reads TGTGCCAGCAGCTTATCCCAGGGAGGATCTGGAAACACCATATATTTT. Amino acids: CASSLSQGGSGNTIYF.

The chain couples TRBV20-1 to TRBJ1-2; D not resolved. Trimming stripped 2 bases from V and 5 bases from J, with 6 bases between. The length of the CDR3 is 11 residues. Germline loops: CDR1 DFQATT, CDR2 SNEGSKA (reference sequence). Here the CDR3 reads CSARIRYGYTF. In nucleotides, the CDR3 is TGCAGTGCTAGAATCCGGTATGGCTACACCTTC.

V and J are TRBV12-5 and TRBJ1-1, with 9 bases fitting TRBD1. Germline trimming cut 6 bases from V and 7 bases from J; bases unmatched to any gene: 6. Germline V lookup: CDR1 LGHNT, CDR2 FRNRAP. The CDR3 runs to 13 residues. CDR3 sequence (DNA): TGTGCTAGTGGCATGGACAGGGGAGTTGAAGCTTTCTTT. Its protein product is CASGMDRGVEAFF.

The V call is TRBV6-5, the J call TRBJ2-7; 8 bases are a match to TRBD1. CDR1 is MNHEY and CDR2 is SVGAGI in the germline V gene. This CDR3 has 15 amino acids. J was trimmed by 3 bases and V by 5 bases; bases with no gene match: 9. The DNA of the CDR3 is TGTGCCAGCAGTATTACAGACAGGGGCAGCTACGAGCAGTACTTC. Encoded protein: CASSITDRGSYEQYF.

The V and J genes are TRBV3-1 (or the pseudogene TRBV3-2) and TRBJ1-4; 7 bases are shared with TRBD1. The junction had 10 bases not matched to a gene; V was cut back by 2 bases and J by 7 bases. There are 16 residues in the CDR3. Germline-derived CDR1 and CDR2 are LGHDT and YNNKEL (reference sequence). CDR3 coding DNA: TGTGCCAGCAGCCAAAGCCTGGGGACAGTTCGTGAAAAACTGTTTTTT. Protein sequence: CASSQSLGTVREKLFF.

The V call is TRBV19, the J call TRBJ1-6, with 9 bases fitting TRBD1. Germline lookup yields CDR1 LNHDA and CDR2 SQIVND (reference sequence). The CDR3 has 15 amino acids. Trimming at V came to 5 bases and at J to 8 bases, leaving 7 bases not matched to a gene. DNA of the CDR3: TGTGCCAGTAGTTTACCGGGACAGGGCCATTCACCCCTCCACTTT. Its protein is CASSLPGQGHSPLHF.

The V and J genes are TRBV9 and TRBJ1-2, with unresolved D. The CDR3 runs 14 residues. Germline V gene sequence: CDR1 SGDLS, CDR2 YYNGEE. Trimming took 2 bases from V and 1 from J, leaving 9 bases between them. CDR3: CASSVFEHNYGYTF. CDR3 nucleotide sequence: TGTGCCAGCAGCGTTTTTGAGCATAACTATGGCTACACCTTC.

This clone is a singleton in its sample. This rearrangement joins TRBV10-3 to TRBJ2-7, with 9 bases identical to TRBD2. Germline CDR1 is ENHRY and CDR2 is SYGVKD. The CDR3 is made up of 16 amino acids. After removal of 10 bases from V and 2 bases from J, the junction contained 15 bases not matched to a gene. The CDR3 sequence is CATTWSEREATYEQYF. CDR3 nucleotides: TGTGCCACCACTTGGTCGGAGCGGGAGGCCACCTACGAGCAGTACTTC.

This clone was observed a handful of times. The V gene is TRBV7-2, the J gene TRBJ2-7; TRBD2 might be the D (5 bases). This CDR3 comprises 15 residues. Germline CDR1 is SGHTA and CDR2 is FQGNSA. The V end lost 6 bases, the J end lost 5 bases, and 20 bases lay between the germline ends. CDR3 nucleotides: TGTGCCAGCAGTTCCACCACCCTTAGCGTGCACGAGCAGTACTTC. It is translated as CASSSTTLSVHEQYF.

This chain connects TRBV21-1 to TRBJ1-6. TRBV21-1 is shown as a pseudogene. This CDR3 comprises 17 residues. The CDR3 nucleotides read TGTGCCAGCAGCAAGTACATCCCGAGCTCCTATAATTCACCCCTCCACTTT. Translation gives CASSKYIPSSYNSPLHF.

The gene calls are TRBV18 and TRBJ2-7, with a possible D match to TRBD1 (6 bases). CDR3 length equals 14 residues. The germline gives CDR1 KGHSH, CDR2 LQKENI. V was shortened by 0 bases and J by 2 bases, with 8 bases between the two germline ends. Written as DNA, the CDR3 is TGTGCCAGCTCACCACCACAGGGAGCCTACGAGCAGTACTTC. Residues: CASSPPQGAYEQYF. The complete variable domain, with remaining parts taken from reference TRBV18 and TRBJ2-7, reads NAGVMQNPRHLVRRRGQEARLRCSPMKGHSHVYWYRQLPEEGLKFMVYLQKENIIDESGMPKERFSAEFPKEGPSILRIQQVVRGDSAAYFCASSPPQGAYEQYFGPGTRLTVT.

The gene calls are TRBV6-5 and TRBJ2-7; D may match TRBD1 or TRBD2 (5 bases each). The CDR3 runs 15 residues. Germline values: CDR1 MNHEY, CDR2 SVGAGI. V was pared by 1 base and J by 2 bases, with 12 bases between. This chain's CDR3 is CASSYLSGTTYEQYF. Written as DNA, the CDR3 is TGTGCCAGCAGTTACTTGTCCGGGACCACCTACGAGCAGTACTTC.

V usage is TRBV12-3 or TRBV12-4 and J usage is TRBJ1-4; unclear D gene. The CDR3 totals 13 residues. V was cut by 1 base and J by 8 bases, with 8 bases left in between. Here the CDR3 DNA reads TGTGCCAGCAGTTTAGGGATTCCGGAAAAACTGTTTTTT. Translating it yields CASSLGIPEKLFF.

This clone was counted a single time. The CDR3 reads CASNDGSFHEQYF. In DNA, the CDR3 is TGTGCCAGCAACGACGGAAGCTTCCACGAGCAGTACTTC. The chain links TRBV7-9 to TRBJ2-7; no definite D call. The CDR3 runs to 13 residues. Germline V gives CDR1 SEHNR, CDR2 FQNEAQ (reference sequence). V gave up 7 bases and J gave up 5 bases, with 15 bases separating them.

The chain couples TRBV10-3 to TRBJ2-3; TRBD2 aligns across 10 bases. The V segment lost 2 bases and the J segment 5 bases; nucleotides outside the gene matches: 4. The CDR3 runs to 15 residues. Germline CDR1 reads ENHRY; CDR2 reads SYGVKD. DNA for the CDR3: TGTGCCATCAGTGAGATAGCGGGGGGTGGAGATACGCAGTATTTT. Its translation: CAISEIAGGGDTQYF.

The chain employs TRBV5-5 and TRBJ2-5; TRBD1 is a possible D gene (5 bases). CDR3 length: 13 amino acids. The ends were cut back, 3 bases at V and 14 bases at J, with 20 bases in the middle. Germline V gene data show CDR1 as SGHKS and CDR2 as YYEKEE (reference sequence). Written as DNA, the CDR3 is TGTGCCAGCAGCTCCAGGGCCGGGCAGTCTGTTTACTTC. It codes for CASSSRAGQSVYF. Together with reference TRBV5-5 and TRBJ2-5, the CDR3 gives the full variable domain: DAGVTQSPTHLIKTRGQQVTLRCSPISGHKSVSWYQQVLGQGPQFIFQYYEKEERGRGNFPDRFSARQFPNYSSELNVNALLLGDSALYLCASSSRAGQSVYFGPGTRLLVL.